The rows below give T cell receptor beta chains drawn from one sample of a study of shared clonotypes between healthy human individuals. Profiled with immunoSEQ multiplex PCR; TCRdb holds only in-frame clones, not every one. The sample includes roughly 450,000 clones, about four fifths seen only once; the top ten take 10% to 15%. Sequences were obtained from PBMCs. The receptors here all came from a woman aged 35 to 49 in good health. Some clones in this sample may be carry-over from other donors' samples. Each CDR3 is given with its conserved first and last residue. D genes are given only for firm matches. Clone sizes are given selectively: once, few, many, or a class where the clone is expanded.

abundance	d_gene	len	j_gene	v_gene	CDR3nt	CDR3aa
.	.	15	TRBJ2-6	TRBV5-4	TGTGCCAGCAGCTTACCAGGGACTGGGGCCAACGTCCTGACTTTC	CASSLPGTGANVLTF
.	.	13	TRBJ2-5	TRBV5-1	TGCGCCAGCAGCTTGCGACGCCAAGAGACCCAGTACTTC	CASSLRRQETQYF
few	.	14	TRBJ2-2	TRBV6-5	TGTGCCAGCAGGTCAACATGGGTTGGGGGGGAGCTGTTTTTT	CASRSTWVGGELFF
many	.	14	TRBJ1-2	TRBV7-9	TGTGCCAGCAGCTTGGCAGGATTGAATAATGGCTACACCTTC	CASSLAGLNNGYTF
.	.	13	TRBJ2-1	TRBV30	TGTGCCTGGAGTGTAAGCAGCCCCCATGAGCAGTTCTTC	CAWSVSSPHEQFF
.	.	15	TRBJ2-1	TRBV4-2	TGTGCCAGCAGCCAAGATAAGGACCCCTACAATGAGCAGTTCTTC	CASSQDKDPYNEQFF
.	.	16	TRBJ2-6	TRBV5-5	TGTGCCAGCAGCTCGCCGGACAGCTCTGGGGCCAACGTCCTGACTTTC	CASSSPDSSGANVLTF
.	.	15	TRBJ1-4	TRBV18	TGTGCCAGCTCACCACTAGGCAGGGAGATGGAAAAACTGTTTTTT	CASSPLGREMEKLFF
.	TRBD1	15	TRBJ1-5	TRBV7-8	TGTGCCAGCAGCTTAGGCAGGGGGAACAATCAGCCCCAGCATTTT	CASSLGRGNNQPQHF
.	.	17	TRBJ1-5	TRBV7-9	TGTGCCAGCAGCTTCGTTATAGGAGGGTTGAGCAATCAGCCCCAGCATTTT	CASSFVIGGLSNQPQHF
.	.	15	TRBJ2-7	TRBV19	TGTGCCAGTAGTATCCAGACAGCCTACTCCTACGAGCAGTACTTC	CASSIQTAYSYEQYF
.	TRBD1	14	TRBJ2-5	TRBV5-1	TGCGCCAGCAGCCCTACAGGGGTTCAAGAGACCCAGTACTTC	CASSPTGVQETQYF
.	.	12	TRBJ1-1	TRBV5-8	TGTGCCAGCAGCACCGACTGGGCTGAAGCTTTCTTT	CASSTDWAEAFF
.	.	16	TRBJ1-6	TRBV30	TGTGCCTGGAGTGCGGGACTCCAGATAATCAATTCACCCCTCCACTTT	CAWSAGLQIINSPLHF
.	.	13	TRBJ1-1	TRBV11-2	TGTGCCAGCAGCAGCCAAGGGAACACTGAAGCTTTCTTT	CASSSQGNTEAFF
.	TRBD1	14	TRBJ1-1	TRBV5-1	TGCGCCAGCAGCTGGGACAGGGAGAGGACTGAAGCTTTCTTT	CASSWDRERTEAFF
.	.	14	TRBJ1-5	TRBV5-1	TGCGCCAGCAGCTTGGGACCGGGGAGTCAGCCCCAGCATTTT	CASSLGPGSQPQHF
.	.	15	TRBJ2-1	TRBV30	TGTGCCTGGACTGCTCCCCCCGGCTCCTACAATGAGCAGTTCTTC	CAWTAPPGSYNEQFF
few	.	15	TRBJ2-1	TRBV5-6	TGTGCCAGCAGCTTCCGGGACCCACCCTACAATGAGCAGTTCTTC	CASSFRDPPYNEQFF
.	.	15	TRBJ1-1	TRBV7-3	TGTGCCAGCAGCCCCCAAGGGGGGCGAGTGACTGAAGCTTTCTTT	CASSPQGGRVTEAFF
.	.	13	TRBJ2-7	TRBV6-5	TGTGCCAGCAGTTACCCCGGGTCCTACGAGCAGTACTTC	CASSYPGSYEQYF
.	TRBD1	15	TRBJ2-7	TRBV5-1	TGCGCCAGCAGCTTCGGACAGGCCTACTCCTACGAGCAGTACTTC	CASSFGQAYSYEQYF
.	.	16	TRBJ1-5	TRBV21-1	TGTGCCAGCACCGCCCCCGTGGCAGACCGAAATCAGCCCCAGCATTTT	CASTAPVADRNQPQHF
many	.	12	TRBJ1-2	TRBV14	TGTGCCAGCAGCCAAGGGGCTTTTGGCTACACCTTC	CASSQGAFGYTF
.	.	15	TRBJ1-4	TRBV4-2	TGTGCCAGCAGCCCCTGGGAGCCTGGAGGGGAAAAACTGTTTTTT	CASSPWEPGGEKLFF
.	.	13	TRBJ2-7	TRBV19	TGTGCCAGTAGTATAGGTGACAGCTACGAGCAGTACTTC	CASSIGDSYEQYF
many	TRBD2	13	TRBJ2-3	TRBV30	TGTGCCTTTCGAGGACTAGACACAGATACGCAGTATTTT	CAFRGLDTDTQYF
once	.	12	TRBJ2-1	TRBV4-2	TGTGCCAGCAGCCAAGGGGGTGGGAGGAAGTTCTTC	CASSQGGGRKFF
few	.	15	TRBJ2-3	TRBV4-3	TGCGCCAGCAGCCAACAACGGGGCAGGTCAGATACGCAGTATTTT	CASSQQRGRSDTQYF
.	TRBD1	17	TRBJ2-3	TRBV30	TGTGCCTGGAGTACACGACAGGGGAGGATGGGCACAGATACGCAGTATTTT	CAWSTRQGRMGTDTQYF
.	.	11	TRBJ2-3	TRBV29-1	TGCAGCGTTGTCGACAGCCTCTTAGGGTATTTT	CSVVDSLLGYF
.	TRBD1	16	TRBJ1-4	TRBV7-2	TGTGCCAGCAGCATCGATACGACAGGGTGGGGAGAAAAACTGTTTTTT	CASSIDTTGWGEKLFF
few	.	17	TRBJ2-2	TRBV30	TGTGCCTGGAGTGTGGTGGAGGGCCTAGCCCCAACCGGGGAGCTGTTTTTT	CAWSVVEGLAPTGELFF
once	.	16	TRBJ1-1	TRBV27	TGTGCCAGCAGTGTAGGTCTCAGGCAGGGAGGAACTGAAGCTTTCTTT	CASSVGLRQGGTEAFF
.	TRBD2	16	TRBJ2-1	TRBV5-1	TGCGCCAGCAGCTTGGCTATACTAGCGGGAGCCAATGAGCAGTTCTTC	CASSLAILAGANEQFF
.	TRBD1	14	TRBJ2-7	TRBV28	TGTGCCAGCACCGGGGACAGGGCAACGTACGAGCAGTACTTC	CASTGDRATYEQYF
few	.	14	TRBJ1-1	TRBV7-2	TGTGCCAGCAGCGCTAGTGGGGGACGCACTGAAGCTTTCTTT	CASSASGGRTEAFF
few	.	13	TRBJ1-4	TRBV30	TGTGCCCTCAGTTGGGGTGTTGATGAAAAACTGTTTTTT	CALSWGVDEKLFF
.	TRBD2	19	TRBJ2-7	TRBV19	TGTGCCAGTAGTCGATTTGAAGGTTTGGGGCCGGGGGGAAACTACGAGCAGTACTTC	CASSRFEGLGPGGNYEQYF
.	.	11	TRBJ2-7	TRBV20-1	TGCAGTGCTAGGACGCTCTACGAGCAGTACTTC	CSARTLYEQYF
.	.	16	TRBJ2-1	TRBV11-3	TGTGCCAGCAGCGACCAAGCGGCCGGGTCCTACAATGAGCAGTTCTTC	CASSDQAAGSYNEQFF
.	.	16	TRBJ1-3	TRBV19	TGTGCCAGTAGCCTGAACAGGGTTTACTCTGGAAACACCATATATTTT	CASSLNRVYSGNTIYF
.	TRBD1	13	TRBJ2-7	TRBV10-3	TGTGCCATCGGGGGGACAGGTGGAGGCGAGCAGTACTTC	CAIGGTGGGEQYF
.	.	16	TRBJ2-3	TRBV7-2	TGTGCCAGCAGCGAAAGACGGTCGACTAGGGTGGATACGCAGTATTTT	CASSERRSTRVDTQYF
once	.	14	TRBJ2-7	TRBV2	TGTGCCACAAACCGGGGACGCCCCCCCTACGAGCAGTACTTC	CATNRGRPPYEQYF
.	.	12	TRBJ1-2	TRBV7-9	TGTGCCAGCAGTCTCGACCTTGGTGGCTACACCTTC	CASSLDLGGYTF
few	.	15	TRBJ1-4	TRBV5-1	TGCGCCAGCAGCTTGGGTTATGCAACTAATGAAAAACTGTTTTTT	CASSLGYATNEKLFF
once	.	14	TRBJ2-2	TRBV15	TGTGCCACCAGCCCCCCGGGAAACACCGGGGAGCTGTTTTTT	CATSPPGNTGELFF
.	.	16	TRBJ2-5	TRBV15	TGTGCCACCAGCAGAGACAGGGGTTCGCTGCTAGAGACCCAGTACTTC	CATSRDRGSLLETQYF
.	TRBD2	20	TRBJ2-7	TRBV4-2	TGTGCCAGCAGCCAAGATCTTACAGGGATGGGGACTAGCGGGACCTACGAGCAGTACTTC	CASSQDLTGMGTSGTYEQYF
.	.	16	TRBJ2-7	TRBV19	TGTGCCAGTAGTATCGCGTGGTGGGGGAGCGCCGACGAGCAGTACTTC	CASSIAWWGSADEQYF
.	TRBD1	17	TRBJ2-7	TRBV6-1	TGTGCCAGCAGTGAAAGGGCCACCGGGACAGGGGGCTACGAGCAGTACTTC	CASSERATGTGGYEQYF
few	.	12	TRBJ1-1	TRBV4-1	TGCGCCAGCAGCCAAGTGAACAGTGAAGCTTTCTTT	CASSQVNSEAFF
.	.	14	TRBJ2-7	TRBV19	TGTGCCAGTAGTATAGGGCGGGGTACCTACGAGCAGTACTTC	CASSIGRGTYEQYF